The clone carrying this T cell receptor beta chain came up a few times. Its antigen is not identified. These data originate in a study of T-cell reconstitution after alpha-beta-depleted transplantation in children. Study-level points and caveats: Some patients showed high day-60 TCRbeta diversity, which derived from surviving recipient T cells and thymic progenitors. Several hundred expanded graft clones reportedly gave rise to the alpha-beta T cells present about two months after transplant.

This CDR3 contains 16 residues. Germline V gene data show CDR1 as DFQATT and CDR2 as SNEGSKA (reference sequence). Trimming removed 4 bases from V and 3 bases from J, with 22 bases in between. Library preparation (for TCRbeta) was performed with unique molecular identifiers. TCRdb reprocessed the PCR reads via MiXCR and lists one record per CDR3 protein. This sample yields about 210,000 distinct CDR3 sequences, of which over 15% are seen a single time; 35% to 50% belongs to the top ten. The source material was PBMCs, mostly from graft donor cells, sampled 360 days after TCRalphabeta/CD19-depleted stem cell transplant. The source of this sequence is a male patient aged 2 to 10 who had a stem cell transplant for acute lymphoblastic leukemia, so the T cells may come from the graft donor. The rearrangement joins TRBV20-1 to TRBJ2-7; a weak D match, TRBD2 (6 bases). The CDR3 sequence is CSATARLDLSGYEQYF. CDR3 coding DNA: TGCAGTGCTACGGCTCGACTAGATCTTTCCGGCTACGAGCAGTACTTC.